A selection of T cell receptor beta chains follows, all from one sample in a study of blood T cell repertoires in COVID-19. Generated by immunoSEQ multiplex PCR, the TCRdb table keeps only in-frame clones and is missing some. The sample yields fewer than 350,000 clones, 85% seen once. The specimen sequenced was PBMCs or T cells enriched from blood (not recorded which). The receptors stem from a woman aged 25-40 years who had been exposed to COVID-19. Each CDR3 is given with its conserved first and last residue. Each record gives: J gene, V gene, D gene, clone size, CDR3 protein, CDR3 DNA. D genes are given only for firm matches. A clone size is listed for some rows: how often the clone was seen (once, few, many), or a class if it is expanded.

TRBJ1-1,TRBV5-1,TRBD1,few,CASSTTGGHTEAFF,TGCGCCAGCAGCACGACAGGGGGTCACACTGAAGCTTTCTTT
TRBJ2-1,TRBV4-2,.,.,CASSQDEMQFF,TGTGCCAGCAGCCAAGACGAGATGCAGTTCTTC
TRBJ1-5,TRBV20-1,.,.,CSASHSPPHF,TGCAGTGCTAGCCACTCCCCCCCCCATTTT
TRBJ1-5,TRBV5-1,.,.,CASSLVYRNFWDNNYQPQHF,TGCGCCAGCAGCTTGGTTTATAGAAATTTCTGGGACAACAACTATCAGCCCCAGCATTTT
TRBJ2-1,TRBV3-1/TRBV3-2,.,.,CASSQDSRSLNEQFF,TGTGCCAGCAGCCAAGACTCCCGGAGCCTCAATGAGCAGTTCTTC
TRBJ2-5,TRBV5-1,.,.,CASSLDAGTGKTQYF,TGCGCCAGCAGCTTGGATGCGGGCACGGGGAAGACCCAGTACTTC
TRBJ1-5,TRBV7-8,.,few,CASSFGAYSNQPQHF,TGTGCCAGCAGCTTCGGAGCTTATAGCAATCAGCCCCAGCATTTT
TRBJ2-1,TRBV30,TRBD1,.,CAWSVGTGGTDEQFF,TGTGCCTGGAGTGTGGGGACAGGGGGAACGGATGAGCAGTTCTTC
TRBJ2-3,TRBV5-1,TRBD2,.,CASSPGGLTDTQYF,TGCGCCAGCAGCCCGGGGGGGCTCACAGATACGCAGTATTTT
TRBJ1-5,TRBV19,TRBD1,.,CASSLRTGEIGNQPQHF,TGTGCCAGTAGTCTCCGGACAGGGGAGATTGGGAATCAGCCCCAGCATTTT
TRBJ1-2,TRBV1,.,.,CTSSQPGRDHLTKSYGYTF,TGCACCAGCAGCCAACCTGGCCGGGATCACTTAACGAAGAGCTATGGCTACACCTTC
TRBJ2-2,TRBV5-1,TRBD2,.,CASSLSGSTNTGELFF,TGCGCCAGCAGTCTTAGCGGGAGTACGAACACCGGGGAGCTGTTTTTT
TRBJ2-7,TRBV2,.,.,CASGAGFVEQYF,TGTGCCAGCGGTGCGGGTTTCGTCGAGCAGTACTTC
TRBJ2-3,TRBV2,.,.,CASSADTQYF,TGTGCCAGCAGCGCAGATACGCAGTATTTT
TRBJ1-2,TRBV19,.,.,CASSDSDYGYTF,TGTGCCAGTTCAGACAGCGACTATGGCTACACCTTC
TRBJ1-1,TRBV9,.,.,CASSPGGEVSEAFF,TGTGCCAGCAGCCCGGGAGGGGAGGTTTCTGAAGCTTTCTTT
TRBJ2-1,TRBV10-3,TRBD1,.,CAISITGTGHFDEQFF,TGTGCCATCAGCATCACCGGGACAGGGCATTTCGATGAGCAGTTCTTC
TRBJ1-6,TRBV30,TRBD1,.,CAGAGQGNSPLHF,TGTGCCGGAGCGGGACAGGGAAATTCACCCCTCCACTTT
TRBJ1-1,TRBV10-3,.,.,CAISADRGAFF,TGTGCCATCAGTGCGGACAGAGGAGCTTTCTTT
TRBJ2-1,TRBV6-6,.,.,CASSYSPRNNEQFF,TGTGCCAGCAGTTACTCTCCCAGGAATAATGAGCAGTTCTTC
TRBJ1-5,TRBV19,TRBD1,few,CASNHRGQGNQPQHF,TGTGCCAGTAACCACAGGGGGCAGGGCAATCAGCCCCAGCATTTT
TRBJ2-2,TRBV4-2,TRBD2,.,CASSQGEGLAVYTGELFF,TGTGCCAGCAGCCAAGGGGAAGGTCTAGCGGTCTACACCGGGGAGCTGTTTTTT
TRBJ1-1,TRBV5-1,.,.,CASSLVQEANEAFF,TGCGCCAGCAGCTTGGTTCAGGAGGCTAATGAAGCTTTCTTT
TRBJ2-7,TRBV3-1/TRBV3-2,.,.,CASSLTYYEQYF,TGTGCCAGCAGCCTTACCTACTACGAGCAGTACTTC
TRBJ1-5,TRBV28,.,.,CASRQTDLGDNQPQHF,TGTGCCAGCAGGCAAACAGACCTAGGGGACAATCAGCCCCAGCATTTT
TRBJ2-7,TRBV15,TRBD2,.,CATSRDRVTSGSREQYF,TGTGCCACCAGCAGAGATCGGGTAACTAGCGGGAGTAGAGAGCAGTACTTC
TRBJ1-2,TRBV10-3,TRBD1,.,CAISQQGAPGGYTF,TGTGCCATCAGCCAACAGGGGGCTCCTGGGGGCTACACCTTC
TRBJ2-1,TRBV10-3,.,once,CAISEVVAEYNEQFF,TGTGCCATCAGTGAGGTGGTAGCGGAGTACAATGAGCAGTTCTTC
TRBJ2-3,TRBV27,TRBD1,.,CASSPSGTGGFSDTQYF,TGTGCCAGCAGTCCCTCCGGGACAGGGGGTTTCTCAGATACGCAGTATTTT
TRBJ2-5,TRBV5-1,.,.,CASSLLGPEETQYF,TGCGCCAGCAGCCTCCTGGGCCCCGAAGAGACCCAGTACTTC
TRBJ2-1,TRBV5-1,TRBD2,.,CASKRLAGVAYNEQFF,TGCGCCAGCAAACGACTAGCGGGAGTGGCCTACAATGAGCAGTTCTTC
TRBJ2-7,TRBV5-1,TRBD1,.,CASSNSDRDEQYF,TGCGCCAGCAGCAACAGTGACAGGGACGAGCAGTACTTC
TRBJ2-7,TRBV9,.,.,CASSVDGHFSYEQYF,TGTGCCAGCAGCGTAGACGGACATTTCTCGTACGAGCAGTACTTC
TRBJ1-5,TRBV30,.,.,CAWSRDNNQPQHF,TGTGCCTGGAGTCGGGACAACAATCAGCCCCAGCATTTT
TRBJ1-2,TRBV18,.,.,CASSPPFPGGRNYGYTF,TGTGCCAGCTCACCACCTTTCCCTGGCGGGCGGAACTATGGCTACACCTTC
TRBJ1-2,TRBV11-2,.,.,CASSRTRGVSYGYTF,TGTGCCAGCAGCCGTACCCGGGGGGTGAGCTATGGCTACACCTTC
TRBJ2-3,TRBV5-6,TRBD2,.,CASSFRTSGTDTQYF,TGTGCCAGCAGCTTCCGGACTAGCGGTACAGATACGCAGTATTTT
TRBJ1-4,TRBV30,.,.,CAWSDGGYEKLFF,TGTGCCTGGAGTGACGGGGGATATGAAAAACTGTTTTTT
TRBJ2-6,TRBV9,.,.,CASSPFGRGAGANVLTF,TGTGCCAGCAGCCCCTTCGGACGCGGGGCTGGGGCCAACGTCCTGACTTTC
TRBJ1-6,TRBV30,TRBD1,.,CAPKDRGRISSPLHF,TGTGCCCCGAAGGACAGGGGGCGCATCAGTTCACCCCTCCACTTT
TRBJ2-2,TRBV5-5,.,.,CASRVLGSRTGELFF,TGTGCCAGCAGAGTCTTAGGGAGTCGGACCGGGGAGCTGTTTTTT
TRBJ2-1,TRBV6-5,TRBD1,.,CASSRDSSSYNEQFF,TGTGCCAGCAGTCGGGACAGTAGCTCCTACAATGAGCAGTTCTTC
TRBJ2-2,TRBV5-1,TRBD1,once,CASNREGAGTGELFF,TGCGCCAGCAATCGAGAGGGGGCGGGTACCGGGGAGCTGTTTTTT
TRBJ1-5,TRBV6-5,.,.,CASNLEGQPQHF,TGTGCCAGCAACTTGGAGGGTCAGCCCCAGCATTTT
TRBJ1-1,TRBV30,.,.,CAWSRANTEAFF,TGTGCCTGGAGCAGGGCGAACACTGAAGCTTTCTTT
TRBJ2-4,TRBV18,TRBD2,few,CASSPPAGGIQYF,TGTGCCAGCTCACCACCCGCGGGGGGCATTCAGTACTTC
TRBJ1-1,TRBV5-6,.,.,CASSSSPGLIEAFF,TGTGCCAGCAGTAGCTCCCCAGGGTTAATCGAAGCTTTCTTT
TRBJ1-5,TRBV29-1,TRBD1,few,CSVRQGSNQPQHF,TGCAGCGTGAGACAGGGAAGCAATCAGCCCCAGCATTTT
TRBJ2-7,TRBV6-5,.,few,CASSPGGPYEQYF,TGTGCCAGCAGTCCCGGGGGGCCCTACGAGCAGTACTTC
TRBJ2-3,TRBV29-1,TRBD2,.,CSVDSSGRRTDTQYF,TGCAGCGTTGATTCTAGCGGGAGGAGAACAGATACGCAGTATTTT
TRBJ2-1,TRBV3-1/TRBV3-2,TRBD2,once,CASSQGLASDDEQFF,TGTGCCAGCAGCCAAGGACTAGCGAGTGATGATGAGCAGTTCTTC
TRBJ2-3,TRBV27,.,.,CASSIRLGTDTQYF,TGTGCCAGCAGTATCAGGCTCGGCACAGATACGCAGTATTTT
TRBJ2-1,TRBV10-3,TRBD2,few,CAIRIDEAGGFRNEQFF,TGTGCCATCAGGATAGATGAAGCGGGGGGTTTTAGGAATGAGCAGTTCTTC